Each of the 29 T cell receptor beta chains below was sequenced from the same sample in a study of T cell changes during pregnancy in multiple sclerosis. Only in-frame clones appear in the TCRdb table, and some are missing; sequencing was by immunoSEQ multiplex PCR. The repertoire has roughly 30,000 clones, 85% to 90% of them found once; the top ten carry 8.3%. Sequenced here: CD8+ T cells from peripheral blood mononuclear cells, sampled after pregnancy. The receptor source for this set is a female donor with multiple sclerosis, enrolled in a pregnancy study.

V and J are TRBV7-9 and TRBJ1-6; D not certain. The ends were cut back, 2 bases at V and 0 bases at J, with 14 bases in the middle. The length of the CDR3 is 18 residues. Per germline, CDR1 SEHNR and CDR2 FQNEAQ (reference sequence). Written as DNA, the CDR3 is TGTGCCAGCAGCTTACCCGCCGGGTCTAGCTCCTATAATTCACCCCTCCACTTT. Amino acids: CASSLPAGSSSYNSPLHF.

The chain uses TRBV4-1 and TRBJ2-1, with TRBD2 as a possible D gene (6 bases). This CDR3 is 15 amino acids long. CDR1 and CDR2 from the germline V gene are MGHRA and YSYEKL. Trimming took 1 base from V and 2 from J, leaving 9 bases between them. The CDR3 DNA follows: TGCGCCAGCAGCCAAGGACTAGGGGCCTACAATGAGCAGTTCTTC. It is translated as CASSQGLGAYNEQFF.

This chain connects TRBV11-2 to TRBJ1-3; D gene unclear. The CDR3 is 15 residues long. Trimming took off 1 base at V and 4 bases at J, with 11 bases between the two ends. Looked up from germline, CDR1 is SGHAT and CDR2 is FQNNGV. The CDR3 sequence: CASSLVTAGGNTIYF. In nucleotides, the CDR3 is TGTGCCAGCAGCTTAGTCACGGCGGGGGGAAACACCATATATTTT. Complete variable domain (other parts from reference TRBV11-2 and TRBJ1-3): EAGVAQSPRYKIIEKRQSVAFWCNPISGHATLYWYQQILGQGPKLLIQFQNNGVVDDSQLPKDRFSAERLKGVDSTLKIQPAKLEDSAVYLCASSLVTAGGNTIYFGEGSWLTVV.

The CDR3 DNA follows: TGCGCCAGCAGCCAAGAGGGCACCTATGGCTACACCTTC. Encoded protein: CASSQEGTYGYTF. The chain combines TRBV4-1 with TRBJ1-2, with D unclear. Trimming cost V 0 bases and J 4 bases, with 6 bases left between them. The germline V gene has CDR1 MGHRA and CDR2 YSYEKL. This CDR3 has 13 amino acids.

The V gene is TRBV4-2, the J gene TRBJ2-3; a weak D match, TRBD1 (7 bases). The V gene's germline CDR1 is LGHNA and CDR2 YNFKEQ. The CDR3 is 16 residues long. V lost 0 bases to trimming and J lost 5 bases, with 15 bases between them. CDR3 in amino acids: CASSQDNSQGGDTQYF. The CDR3 DNA sequence: TGTGCCAGCAGCCAAGATAATTCCCAGGGGGGAGATACGCAGTATTTT.

V usage is TRBV6-5 and J usage is TRBJ1-1; D is undetermined. Trimming stripped 4 bases from V and 0 bases from J, with 6 bases between. CDR1 and CDR2 (germline): MNHEY, SVGAGI. The length of the CDR3 is 13 residues. The CDR3 nucleotides read TGTGCCAGCAGTTTGTACATGAACACTGAAGCTTTCTTT. Amino acid sequence: CASSLYMNTEAFF.

The chain links TRBV11-2 to TRBJ1-2; unclear D gene. CDR3 length equals 13 residues. CDR1 is SGHAT, CDR2 FQNNGV, per germline. The V and J ends lost 4 bases and 3 bases respectively, with 9 bases between them. The CDR3: CASSSGRYYGYTF. The CDR3 DNA is TGTGCCAGCAGCTCGGGGAGATACTATGGCTACACCTTC.

In regard to this clone: The sample holds other DNA sequences that translate to the same CDR3. This chain connects TRBV11-2 to TRBJ1-1; D is ambiguous. The V gene lost 3 bases and the J gene lost 0 bases, with 8 bases spanning the gap. The CDR3 spans 14 residues. Germline CDR1 SGHAT, CDR2 FQNNGV. This CDR3 reads CASSFGQLNTEAFF. The DNA for the CDR3 is TGTGCCAGCAGCTTTGGGCAGCTGAACACTGAAGCTTTCTTT. Full variable domain (missing parts from reference TRBV11-2 and TRBJ1-1): EAGVAQSPRYKIIEKRQSVAFWCNPISGHATLYWYQQILGQGPKLLIQFQNNGVVDDSQLPKDRFSAERLKGVDSTLKIQPAKLEDSAVYLCASSFGQLNTEAFFGQGTRLTVV.

The chain combines TRBV7-8 with TRBJ2-7, with unresolved D. The CDR3 runs to 13 residues. In germline, CDR1 is SGHVS, CDR2 FQNEAQ. Trimming took 8 bases from V and 2 from J, leaving 13 bases between them. The CDR3 DNA follows: TGTGCCAGCTCAACCAGGCTGACCTACGAGCAGTACTTC. This translates into CASSTRLTYEQYF.

In this sample, this clone turned up a few times. The chain joins TRBV5-1 to TRBJ2-1; 10 nucleotides align to TRBD1. The germline CDR1 and CDR2 sequences are SGHRS and YFSETQ. The CDR3 length is 13 residues. With 4 bases clipped from V and 6 bases from J, the junction kept 1 base outside the gene matches. The CDR3 DNA reads as TGCGCCAGCAGCAGGACAGGGGGCAATGAGCAGTTCTTC. It yields the protein CASSRTGGNEQFF.

The chain uses TRBV10-2 and TRBJ2-1, with TRBD2 matching over 9 bases. This CDR3 contains 14 residues. V shed 6 bases, J shed 8 bases, and the junction held 8 bases outside the gene matches. The V gene's germline CDR1 is WSHSY and CDR2 SAAADI. CDR3 DNA sequence: TGCGCCAGCAGAAGAGCGGGGGGTTTTCATGAGCAGTTCTTC. Its translation is CASRRAGGFHEQFF.

The V call is TRBV28, the J call TRBJ1-6; 7 bases fit TRBD1. V lost 5 bases to trimming and J lost 13 bases; unmatched junction nucleotides: 5. The germline gives CDR1 MDHEN, CDR2 SYDVKM. This CDR3 is 12 amino acids long. CDR3 residues: CASSEWDSPLHF. CDR3 DNA sequence: TGTGCCAGCAGTGAATGGGACAGTCCCCTCCACTTT.

The chain carries TRBV7-9 and TRBJ1-2; 8 bases align to TRBD1. Germline V gene lookup returns CDR1 SEHNR and CDR2 FQNEAQ (reference sequence). Trimming cost V 1 base and J 0 bases; bases outside gene matches: 13. The CDR3 totals 19 residues. Here the CDR3 reads CASSLGLGRGRGTNYGYTF. CDR3 coding DNA: TGTGCCAGCAGCTTAGGCCTCGGCAGGGGGCGCGGAACTAACTATGGCTACACCTTC.

The chain combines TRBV13 with TRBJ2-7; 10 bases align to TRBD1. After removal of 5 bases from V and 2 bases from J, the junction contained 9 bases not matched to a gene. In germline, CDR1 is PRHDT, CDR2 FYEKMQ (reference sequence). The CDR3 is 16 amino acids. The CDR3 region is CASSATRDRGAYEQYF. The CDR3 coding sequence is TGTGCCAGCAGCGCCACCCGGGACAGGGGAGCCTACGAGCAGTACTTC.

The rearrangement joins TRBV7-8 to TRBJ1-4, with 8 bases lining up with TRBD1. In germline, CDR1 is SGHVS, CDR2 FQNEAQ. The CDR3 is made up of 17 amino acids. With V trimmed by 6 bases and J by 2 bases, 11 bases remained unmatched. CDR3 DNA sequence: TGTGCCAGCAGGCAGGGGGCAGGGGATCCCACTAATGAAAAACTGTTTTTT. It codes for CASRQGAGDPTNEKLFF.

This chain links TRBV6-5 with TRBJ2-2, with 9 bases aligning to TRBD1. V shed 5 bases, J shed 5 bases, and the junction held 6 bases outside the gene matches. The CDR3 extends over 15 amino acids. Germline V CDR1 and CDR2: MNHEY, SVGAGI. The CDR3 region is CASSPGQGKTGELFF. CDR3 DNA: TGTGCCAGCAGTCCGGGACAGGGAAAAACCGGGGAGCTGTTTTTT.

In this sample, this clone turned up a few times. The V gene is TRBV18, the J gene TRBJ1-2, with a weak D call TRBD1 (5 bases). The CDR3 length is 16 residues. Deletions cut 0 bases from V and 3 bases from J, with 14 bases between. Germline V gene sequence: CDR1 KGHSH, CDR2 LQKENI. The CDR3 nucleotides read TGTGCCAGCTCACCACCGCCGGGGGTGCGAGACTATGGCTACACCTTC. It codes for CASSPPPGVRDYGYTF.

This chain joins TRBV2 and TRBJ1-6, with 9 bases fitting TRBD1. V dropped 6 bases and J dropped 7; count of bases not matched to a gene: 7. This CDR3 has 15 residues. Germline assignment: CDR1 SNHLY and CDR2 FYNNEI. The CDR3 bases are TGTGCCAGCAGGGGGACAGGGAACAACAATTCACCCCTCCACTTT. It translates to CASRGTGNNNSPLHF.

The chain uses TRBV2 and TRBJ1-2; D is perhaps TRBD1 (6 bases). The CDR3 is made up of 13 amino acids. CDR1 is SNHLY and CDR2 is FYNNEI in the germline V gene. Trimming removed 9 bases from V and 4 bases from J, with 15 bases in between. The CDR3 is CARTGPTAYGYTF. The DNA of the CDR3 is TGTGCCAGAACAGGGCCCACGGCCTATGGCTACACCTTC.

This clone was seen only a few times. This sequence joins TRBV6-4 and TRBJ2-3, with 12 bases that match TRBD2. V was pared by 4 bases and J by 2 bases, with 1 base of the junction left unmatched. The CDR3 length is 15 residues. Per germline, CDR1 MRHNA and CDR2 SNTAGT. CDR3 amino acids: CASSASGGATDTQYF. As DNA, the CDR3 is TGTGCCAGCAGTGCTAGCGGGGGGGCCACAGATACGCAGTATTTT.

The chain joins TRBV19 to TRBJ1-2; 7 bases fit TRBD1. After removal of 4 bases from V and 0 bases from J, the junction contained 8 bases not matched to a gene. The CDR3 has 16 residues. CDR1 and CDR2 (germline): LNHDA, SQIVND (reference sequence). CDR3 sequence reads: CASSTYRGYPNYGYTF. Written as DNA, the CDR3 is TGTGCCAGTAGTACCTACAGGGGATATCCTAACTATGGCTACACCTTC. Full variable domain (rest looked up from reference TRBV19 and TRBJ1-2): DGGITQSPKYLFRKEGQNVTLSCEQNLNHDAMYWYRQDPGQGLRLIYYSQIVNDFQKGDIAEGYSVSREKKESFPLTVTSAQKNPTAFYLCASSTYRGYPNYGYTFGSGTRLTVV.

This chain connects TRBV4-3 to TRBJ2-1, with 9 positions matching TRBD2. The germline V gene has CDR1 LGHNA and CDR2 YSLEER. This CDR3 contains 16 residues. V lost 4 bases to trimming and J lost 0 bases; unmatched junction nucleotides: 4. CDR3 amino acids: CASSRDSGGSYNEQFF. Written as DNA, the CDR3 is TGCGCCAGCAGCCGGGATAGCGGGGGCTCCTACAATGAGCAGTTCTTC.

V gene TRBV7-9 combines with J gene TRBJ2-3, with 7 bases identical to TRBD1. V shed 4 bases and J 4 bases; nucleotides not matched to a gene: 17. There are 18 residues in the CDR3. Germline-derived CDR1 and CDR2 are SEHNR and FQNEAQ (reference sequence). In nucleotides, the CDR3 is TGTGCCAGCAGCTCCCCGCGCAGGGGGTTCGGTGGGGCAGATACGCAGTATTTT. Translated, it gives CASSSPRRGFGGADTQYF.

Here the CDR3 DNA reads TGTGCCAGCAGCACCAGCGGGGGGTCGACCTACGAGCAGTACTTC. Residues: CASSTSGGSTYEQYF. This rearrangement joins TRBV7-9 to TRBJ2-5; TRBD2 aligns across 9 bases. The J call is doubtful: the DNA matches TRBJ2-7 better. CDR3 length: 15 amino acids. Germline loops: CDR1 SEHNR, CDR2 FQNEAQ (reference sequence).

The rearrangement links TRBV18 to TRBJ1-2; 7 bases line up with TRBD1. V gave up 3 bases and J gave up 2 bases; unmatched junction bases: 0. Germline-derived CDR1 and CDR2 are KGHSH and LQKENI. The CDR3 consists of 13 residues. The CDR3: CASSPGQNYGYTF. In DNA, the CDR3 is TGTGCCAGCTCACCGGGACAGAACTATGGCTACACCTTC.

The chain uses TRBV6-5 and TRBJ2-5; 9 bases are shared with TRBD2. This CDR3 is 16 amino acids long. From germline, CDR1 is MNHEY and CDR2 SVGAGI. The V gene end was trimmed by 0 bases and the J gene end by 5 bases; junction bases not matched to a gene: 7. This chain's CDR3 is CASSYSAGGPYETQYF. The CDR3 coding sequence is TGTGCCAGCAGTTACTCTGCGGGGGGGCCATATGAGACCCAGTACTTC.

This clone occurred once. The V call is TRBV6-1, the J call TRBJ1-4; D remains unclear. The CDR3 extends over 15 amino acids. Germline CDR1 is MNHNS and CDR2 is SASEGT. V gave up 6 bases and J gave up 0 bases, with 11 bases separating them. As DNA, the CDR3 is TGTGCCAGCAGCCCCGGTCCCGCAACTAATGAAAAACTGTTTTTT. Protein: CASSPGPATNEKLFF.

This clone was observed a single time. The chain joins TRBV4-3 to TRBJ2-7; TRBD1 aligns across 8 bases. CDR3 size: 15 residues. V shed 1 base, J shed 2 bases, and the junction held 4 bases outside the gene matches. The germline V gene encodes CDR1 LGHNA and CDR2 YSLEER. The CDR3 sequence: CASSQGQGAPYEQYF. In DNA form, the CDR3 reads TGCGCCAGCAGCCAAGGTCAGGGGGCCCCCTACGAGCAGTACTTC.

The CDR3 spells CASSHSASAEAFF. CDR3 nucleotides: TGTGCCAGCAGCCATAGCGCGTCCGCTGAAGCTTTCTTT. This chain joins TRBV28 and TRBJ1-1; D gene uncertain. CDR3 length: 13 amino acids. From germline, CDR1 is MDHEN and CDR2 SYDVKM. V lost 6 bases, J lost 6 bases, and 14 bases lay in between.